This TCR beta chain emerged from a study of CD8 T cells in ankylosing spondylitis. Broader study findings: Reportedly, significant enrichment of disease-linked clones occurred in matched ankylosing spondylitis synovial fluid. Disease-linked clones were CD8+ and relatively rare in peripheral blood.

V lost 1 base, J lost 3 bases, and 6 bases stayed unmatched. The CDR3 has 16 residues. From germline, CDR1 is SGDLS and CDR2 YYNGEE. This clonotype was observed at least ten times. Its antigen is still unknown. By quantitative 5'-RACE with molecular barcodes, the TCR beta libraries were made. A single record per CDR3 protein comes from TCRdb applying MiXCR to the 5' RACE reads. This table holds about 42,000 distinct CDR3 sequences, 4% found once. The chain carries TRBV9 and TRBJ2-4; TRBD1 agrees at 8 bases. The sequencing input was blood, either unsorted or a sorted T cell fraction (not recorded which). The receptor's source is a female donor with ankylosing spondylitis or in good health (not recorded which). The CDR3 DNA reads TGTGCCAGCAGCGTAAGCCAGGGGGCTTTCAAAAACATTCAGTACTTC. It codes for CASSVSQGAFKNIQYF. Combining the CDR3 with reference TRBV9 and TRBJ2-4 gives the whole variable domain DSGVTQTPKHLITATGQRVTLRCSPRSGDLSVYWYQQSLDQGLQFLIQYYNGEERAKGNILERFSAQQFPDLHSELNLSSLELGDSALYFCASSVSQGAFKNIQYFGAGTRLSVL.